Below, one T cell receptor (beta chain) is given with its context. Its antigen is not identified. These data are taken from a study of T cell responses to AZD1222 COVID-19 vaccine. Study outcomes and limitations: Spike regions recognized by vaccine-associated CD4 TCRs spanned the protein, led by 160-218 and 743-854.

The CDR3 is 15 amino acids. In germline, CDR1 is SGHRS, CDR2 YFSETQ. With 0 bases removed from V and 4 bases from J, the gap between germline ends came to 12 bases. Sequenced by immunoSEQ multiplex PCR; TCRdb stores in-frame clones only, minus some. The top ten clones hold about 3% of a sample with over 150,000 clones, roughly 87% of them seen once. The sequence came from an adult in good health. This material consisted of peripheral blood, taken on day 0 of AZD1222 vaccination. The J gene is TRBJ2-3, the V gene TRBV5-1, with a weak D call TRBD2 (5 bases). The CDR3, as DNA: TGCGCCAGCAGCTTGGGAGCGGCTTCTGCAGATACGCAGTATTTT. It codes for CASSLGAASADTQYF.